In its sample, the clone carrying this T cell receptor (beta chain) was seen a few times. The data originate from a study of graft-versus-host responses after intestinal transplantation. The study's findings and limits: Present in recipient marrow, GvH clones included some that appeared first in ileum or blood.

TCRdb's copy holds only in-frame clones and misses some; the assay was immunoSEQ multiplex PCR. The table shows 8,800 or so clones, with approximately 30% occurring only once. From germline, CDR1 is LNHDA and CDR2 SQIVND (reference sequence). V dropped 5 bases and J dropped 12; count of bases not matched to a gene: 15. The CDR3 is 15 amino acids. Source: alloreactive CD4+ T cells from a mixed lymphocyte reaction culture, taken before intestinal transplant. Subset described: CFSE-low proliferating T cells sorted from roughly 6-day pre-transplant mixed lymphocyte reaction (GvH or HvG direction). The chain employs TRBV19 and TRBJ2-1; 8 nucleotides align to TRBD2. The sequence was collected from a human patient who received an intestinal transplant. CDR3 protein: CASSPLTGGVMGQFF. In DNA, the CDR3 is TGTGCCAGTAGTCCCCTAACGGGAGGGGTAATGGGGCAGTTCTTC.